Below are 25 T cell receptor beta chains sequenced from a single sample in a study of regulatory T cells in long-lasting Graves disease (dated by TCRdb to about 2021). Libraries were made using multiplex PCR. Sequencing was performed on an Illumina HiSeq 4000. iRepertoire HTBI primers and Arm-PCR amplification of CDR3 regions were used to construct TCR beta libraries. TCRdb handled the public reads itself, with Q25 trimming in fastp and clone calling in MiXCR, and kept productive beta chains. Merged by CDR3 protein, the rows form single entries marked with the most common genes and DNA. A total of 200,000 to 250,000 distinct CDR3 sequences appear in this sample, around 20% of them only once. The ten biggest clones cover 12% of the sample. What this sample's time point label stands for: newly diagnosed GD, antithyroid drugs for less than 3 months. RNA was extracted from PBMCs in TRIzol for both TCR sequencing and RNA sequencing.

The same sample was also used in a study of T cells in Graves' hyperthyroidism and ophthalmopathy.

Sequenced material: peripheral blood mononuclear cells (PBMCs), taken at new diagnosis, from a patient treated with antithyroid drugs. These TCRs come from a woman aged 25 to 39 with Graves disease. Donor details come from another sample of the same person, matched by shared clones.

This clonotype was found many times. The chain combines TRBV9 with TRBJ1-3, with 8 bases identical to TRBD1. V gave up 3 bases and J gave up 0 bases; unmatched junction bases: 5. Germline assignment: CDR1 SGDLS and CDR2 YYNGEE. The CDR3 is 16 residues long. For the CDR3, the DNA is TGTGCCAGCAGCGCCTCAGGGGGCCTCTCTGGAAACACCATATATTTT. It translates to CASSASGGLSGNTIYF.

A word on this clonotype: Only one base separates this from a far larger clonotype, so it likely reflects a read error. The V call is TRBV11-3, the J call TRBJ2-4; 7 positions agree with TRBD1. The last part of the DNA fits TRBJ1-2 better; the J call may be wrong. This CDR3 is 15 amino acids long. CDR1 is SGHNT and CDR2 is YENEEA in the germline V gene. Here the CDR3 DNA reads TGTGCCAGCAGCAAAACGGGACAGAAGAGCTATGGCTACACCTTC. It specifies CASSKTGQKSYGYTF.

There are many counts of this clonotype. The rearrangement joins TRBV12-3 or TRBV12-4 to TRBJ2-1, with D possibly TRBD2 on 5 matching bases. The V and J ends lost 5 bases and 3 bases respectively, with 17 bases between them. The CDR3 is made up of 16 amino acids. The CDR3 coding sequence is TGTGCCAGCAGTCTACGGAGAGCGGCCCTCTACAATGAGCAGTTCTTC. Its translation: CASSLRRAALYNEQFF.

This clonotype was observed a handful of times. V and J are TRBV6-1 and TRBJ1-2; TRBD1 is a possible D gene (5 bases). Trimming left V 5 bases short and J 8 bases short, with 15 bases between. Germline CDR1 MNHNS, CDR2 SASEGT. This CDR3 is 13 amino acids long. Here the CDR3 DNA reads TGTGCCAGCAGTCGGGACTGGGGGTTGGGCTACACCTTC. Its translation is CASSRDWGLGYTF.

CDR3 in amino acids: CATSDQAQPQHF. CDR3 DNA sequence: TGTGCCACCAGTGACCAAGCTCAGCCCCAGCATTTT. V usage is TRBV24-1 and J usage is TRBJ1-5; no reliable D call. Germline assignment: CDR1 KGHDR and CDR2 SFDVKD. The CDR3 spans 12 residues. Trimming stripped 4 bases from V and 6 bases from J, with 6 bases between.

This rearrangement joins TRBV2 to TRBJ1-1, with 9 bases identical to TRBD1. V lost 7 bases to trimming and J lost 3 bases; unmatched junction nucleotides: 6. CDR3 length: 14 residues. Germline loops: CDR1 SNHLY, CDR2 FYNNEI. The CDR3 nucleotides read TGTGCCAGCATGGGGGACAGGGACGACACTGAAGCTTTCTTT. Residues: CASMGDRDDTEAFF.

This clonotype was seen ten or more times. The chain joins TRBV27 to TRBJ1-4; 7 nucleotides align to TRBD1. The V segment lost 2 bases and the J segment 7 bases; nucleotides outside the gene matches: 7. Germline loops: CDR1 MNHEY, CDR2 SMNVEV (reference sequence). The CDR3 totals 15 residues. DNA for the CDR3: TGTGCCAGCAGTTTAAGGGGGCGGTTTCGTGAAAAACTGTTTTTT. This gives the protein CASSLRGRFREKLFF. The full variable domain, rest sourced from reference TRBV27 and TRBJ1-4, is EAQVTQNPRYLITVTGKKLTVTCSQNMNHEYMSWYRQDPGLGLRQIYYSMNVEVTDKGDVPEGYKVSRKEKRNFPLILESPSPNQTSLYFCASSLRGRFREKLFFGSGTQLSVL.

This clonotype occurred a few times. The genes are TRBV5-8 and TRBJ2-1; D is tentatively TRBD1 or TRBD2 (5 bases each). Germline V gives CDR1 SGHTS, CDR2 YDEGEE. This CDR3 region has 17 residues. The V gene lost 2 bases and the J gene lost 1 base, with 16 bases spanning the gap. The CDR3 reads CASSFPQGAESYNEQFF. The DNA for the CDR3 is TGTGCCAGCAGCTTCCCCCAGGGAGCGGAGTCCTACAATGAGCAGTTCTTC.

This clonotype came up many times. The chain combines TRBV2 with TRBJ2-5; D gene ambiguous. The length of the CDR3 is 11 residues. Germline V gives CDR1 SNHLY, CDR2 FYNNEI. V was cut by 6 bases and J by 4 bases, with 6 bases left in between. CDR3 amino acids: CASRDPETQYF. CDR3 sequence (DNA): TGTGCCAGCAGGGACCCAGAGACCCAGTACTTC.

About this clonotype itself: Germline and junction disagree at one end, which may indicate a read error. V and J are TRBV9 and TRBJ2-5; TRBD1 or TRBD2 may be the D gene (6 bases each). This CDR3 contains 14 residues. Germline V CDR1 and CDR2: SGDLS, YYNGEE. This chain's CDR3 is CASSLGGGQETQYF. CDR3 DNA: TGCGCCAGCAGCTTAGGGGGAGGACAAGAGACCCAGTACTTC. Drawing the rest from reference TRBV9 and TRBJ2-5, the complete variable domain is DSGVTQTPKHLITATGQRVTLRCSPRSGDLSVYWYQQSLDQGLQFLIQYYNGEERAKGNILERFSAQQFPDLHSELNLSSLELGDSALYFCASSLGGGQETQYFGPGTRLLVL.

In this sample, this clonotype turned up many times. The rearrangement links TRBV11-2 to TRBJ2-7; 10 positions agree with TRBD1. The ends lost 2 bases at V and 2 bases at J; junction bases unmatched: 3. The germline V gene encodes CDR1 SGHAT and CDR2 FQNNGV. CDR3 length: 15 amino acids. CDR3 protein: CASSLRGQGAYEQYF. CDR3 DNA sequence: TGTGCCAGCAGCTTAAGAGGACAGGGGGCCTACGAGCAGTACTTC.

V is TRBV5-1 and J is TRBJ2-7, with TRBD2 matching over 10 bases. Losses at the gene ends were 4 bases for V and 0 bases for J; bases not matched to a gene: 4. Germline V gives CDR1 SGHRS, CDR2 YFSETQ. The CDR3 is 15 residues long. CDR3 loop: CASSPSGGLSYEQYF. The CDR3 nucleotides are TGCGCCAGCAGCCCTAGCGGGGGCCTCTCCTACGAGCAGTACTTC.

This clonotype was found many times. V and J are TRBV7-3 and TRBJ1-6, with D possibly matching TRBD1 (6 bases). Trimming cost V 4 bases and J 10 bases, with 23 bases left between them. This CDR3 spans 17 amino acids. Looked up from germline, CDR1 is SGHTA and CDR2 is FQGTGA. Written as DNA, the CDR3 is TGTGCCAGCAGCTCCCCACGAAAGCCAGGGGAAAGATCACCCCTCCACTTT. It translates to CASSSPRKPGERSPLHF. The whole variable domain, remainder taken from reference TRBV7-3 and TRBJ1-6, is GAGVSQTPSNKVTEKGKYVELRCDPISGHTALYWYRQSLGQGPEFLIYFQGTGAADDSGLPNDRFFAVRPEGSVSTLKIQRTERGDSAVYLCASSSPRKPGERSPLHFGNGTRLTVT.

This clonotype was counted at least ten times. The rearrangement links TRBV10-2 to TRBJ1-4; 8 bases map to TRBD1. Germline-derived CDR1 and CDR2 are WSHSY and SAAADI. This CDR3 is built from 13 residues. Trimming at V came to 3 bases and at J to 10 bases, leaving 4 bases not matched to a gene. The CDR3 DNA follows: TGCGCCAGCAGTGATAAACAGGGGGGAAAACTGTTTTTT. This codes for CASSDKQGGKLFF.

This clonotype was observed at least ten times. The genes are TRBV18 and TRBJ2-2; 9 bases are a match to TRBD1. The CDR3 consists of 14 residues. Germline V gene data show CDR1 as KGHSH and CDR2 as LQKENI. V lost 0 bases to trimming and J lost 10 bases; unmatched junction nucleotides: 3. DNA of the CDR3: TGTGCCAGCTCACCACCCGGGACAGGGTTGGAGCTGTTTTTT. It specifies CASSPPGTGLELFF. The whole variable domain, remainder taken from reference TRBV18 and TRBJ2-2, is NAGVMQNPRHLVRRRGQEARLRCSPMKGHSHVYWYRQLPEEGLKFMVYLQKENIIDESGMPKERFSAEFPKEGPSILRIQQVVRGDSAAYFCASSPPGTGLELFFGEGSRLTVL.

A remark on this clonotype: Because the CDR3 is missing its conserved closing phenylalanine or tryptophan, this is likely a read error. V gene TRBV20-1 combines with J gene TRBJ2-1, with D perhaps TRBD1 or TRBD2 (5 bases each). Deletions cut 3 bases from V and 10 bases from J, with 13 bases between. The germline V gene has CDR1 DFQATT and CDR2 SNEGSKA (reference sequence). The CDR3 extends over 12 amino acids. The CDR3 region has the DNA TGCAGTGCTAGTCTGGGGCCGGGAGAGCAGTTCGTC. It specifies CSASLGPGEQFV.

As regards this clonotype: A read error may be the cause here, since a much bigger clone is one base away. The chain links TRBV5-5 to TRBJ2-4; D may be TRBD1 (6 bases). The J call may be mistaken, given a closer DNA end match to TRBJ2-1. Germline V gene lookup returns CDR1 SGHKS and CDR2 YYEKEE (reference sequence). The CDR3 length is 13 residues. The CDR3 DNA reads as TGTGCCAGCAGCGGGGGCCCTTTGGATGATCAGTTCTTC. Translating gives CASSGGPLDDQFF.

Here the CDR3 reads CASSPPGQGETQYF. The CDR3 DNA reads as TGTGCCAGCAGCCCGCCGGGACAGGGGGAGACCCAGTACTTC. V gene TRBV11-2 combines with J gene TRBJ2-5; 10 nucleotides line up with TRBD1. The CDR3 is 14 amino acids. Germline V lookup: CDR1 SGHAT, CDR2 FQNNGV. The V and J ends lost 5 bases and 5 bases, in that order; junction bases with no gene match: 5.

This clonotype has a handful of counts. This chain joins TRBV20-1 and TRBJ2-2; possibly TRBD1 or TRBD2 for D (5 bases each). This CDR3 contains 14 residues. V was pared by 2 bases and J by 5 bases, with 12 bases between. Germline V gene lookup returns CDR1 DFQATT and CDR2 SNEGSKA (reference sequence). This CDR3 reads CSARWSGLTGELFF. The CDR3 DNA sequence: TGCAGTGCTAGATGGTCGGGGCTAACCGGGGAGCTGTTTTTT.

This clonotype appeared many times. V usage is TRBV9 and J usage is TRBJ2-5; possibly TRBD1 or TRBD2 for D (6 bases each). The CDR3 runs 14 residues. V shed 1 base and J shed 6 bases, with 13 bases lying between them. Germline V gives CDR1 SGDLS, CDR2 YYNGEE. CDR3 nucleotides: TGTGCCAGCAGCGTATTCGCGGGACACCAGACCCAGTACTTC. Amino acids: CASSVFAGHQTQYF.

Turning to this clonotype: Possible read error: a much larger clone is one base away. J is TRBJ1-2 and V is TRBV18; 7 positions match TRBD1. The germline gives CDR1 KGHSH, CDR2 LQKENI. The CDR3 totals 16 residues. In nucleotides, the CDR3 is TGTGCCAGCTCACCAGCCCAAACAGGGGCCGGCTATGGCTACGCCTTC. This sequence encodes CASSPAQTGAGYGYAF.

About this clonotype itself: It may be a read error: a sequence one base away is much more abundant. The chain employs TRBV6-1 and TRBJ1-1, with D possibly matching TRBD1 (6 bases). Germline assignment: CDR1 MNHNS and CDR2 SASEGT. The CDR3 has 15 amino acids. The CDR3 sequence is CASSERGALNIEAFF. CDR3 coding DNA: TGTGCCAGCAGTGAAAGGGGGGCCTTGAACATTGAAGCTTTCTTT.

In its sample, this clonotype was seen many times. The chain links TRBV9 to TRBJ2-7; TRBD1 might be the D (6 bases). Trimming cost V 4 bases and J 2 bases, with 25 bases left between them. This CDR3 has 18 amino acids. Germline V gene sequence: CDR1 SGDLS, CDR2 YYNGEE. The CDR3 DNA reads TGTGCCAGCAGCCCCGGCGGAACCACAGGGTTGGGCACCTACGAGCAGTACTTC. Translated: CASSPGGTTGLGTYEQYF.

This clonotype was picked up a small number of times. The chain couples TRBV27 to TRBJ2-7; weak D call: TRBD2 (6 bases). Trimming left V 2 bases short and J 6 bases short, with 20 bases between. The CDR3 loop spans 16 amino acids. Germline CDR1 and CDR2: MNHEY and SMNVEV (reference sequence). CDR3 protein: CASSLDGGRRVLEQYF. The DNA for the CDR3 is TGTGCCAGCAGTTTAGACGGGGGACGCCGGGTCCTCGAGCAGTACTTC.

This clonotype was found many times. The chain joins TRBV14 to TRBJ1-1, with D unresolved. The CDR3 consists of 16 residues. V lost 4 bases to trimming and J lost 6 bases, with 21 bases between them. Germline loops: CDR1 SGHDN, CDR2 FVKESK. The CDR3 DNA is TGTGCCAGCAGCCCTCTGCAGAGAAAGGGTTCTCCTGAAGCTTTCTTT. Protein sequence: CASSPLQRKGSPEAFF.